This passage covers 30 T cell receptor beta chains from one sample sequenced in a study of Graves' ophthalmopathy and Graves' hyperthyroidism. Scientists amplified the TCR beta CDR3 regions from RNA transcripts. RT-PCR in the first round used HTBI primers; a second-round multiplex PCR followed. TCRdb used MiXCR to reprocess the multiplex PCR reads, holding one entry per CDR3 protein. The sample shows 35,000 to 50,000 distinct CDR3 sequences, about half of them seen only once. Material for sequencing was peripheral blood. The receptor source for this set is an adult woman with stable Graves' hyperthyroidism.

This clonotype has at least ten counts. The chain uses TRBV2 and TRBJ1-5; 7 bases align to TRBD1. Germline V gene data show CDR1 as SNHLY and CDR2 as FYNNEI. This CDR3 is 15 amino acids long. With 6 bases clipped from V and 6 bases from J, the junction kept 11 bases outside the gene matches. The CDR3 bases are TGTGCCAGCAGCTCAACAGGGGATCCGGCTCAGCCCCAGCATTTT. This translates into CASSSTGDPAQPQHF.

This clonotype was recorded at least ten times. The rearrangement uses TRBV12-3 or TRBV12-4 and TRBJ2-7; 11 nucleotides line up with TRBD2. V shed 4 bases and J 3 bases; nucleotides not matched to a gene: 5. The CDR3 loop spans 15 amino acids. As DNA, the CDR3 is TGTGCCAGCAGTTCCGGGACTAGCGGATTCTACGAGCAGTACTTC. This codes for CASSSGTSGFYEQYF.

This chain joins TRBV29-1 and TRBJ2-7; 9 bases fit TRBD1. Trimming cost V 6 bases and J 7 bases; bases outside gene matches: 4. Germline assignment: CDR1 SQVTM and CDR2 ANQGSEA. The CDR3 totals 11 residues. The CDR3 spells CSVDRGWEQYF. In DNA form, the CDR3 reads TGCAGCGTCGACAGGGGGTGGGAGCAGTACTTC.

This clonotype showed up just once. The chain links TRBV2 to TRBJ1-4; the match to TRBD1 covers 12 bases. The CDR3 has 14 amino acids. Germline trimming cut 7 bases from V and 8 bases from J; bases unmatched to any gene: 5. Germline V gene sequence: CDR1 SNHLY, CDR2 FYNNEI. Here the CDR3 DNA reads TGTGCCAGCATCGCCGGGACAGGGGGCGAAAAACTGTTTTTT. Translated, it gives CASIAGTGGEKLFF.

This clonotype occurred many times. CDR3 amino acids: CASSIGTSRTLTTQYF. CDR3 nucleotide sequence: TGTGCCAGTAGTATTGGGACTAGCAGAACCTTGACGACCCAGTACTTC. The V call is TRBV19, the J call TRBJ2-5; TRBD2 matches at 9 bases. Losses at the gene ends were 3 bases for V and 7 bases for J; bases not matched to a gene: 12. CDR3 length: 16 amino acids. The germline gives CDR1 LNHDA, CDR2 SQIVND (reference sequence).

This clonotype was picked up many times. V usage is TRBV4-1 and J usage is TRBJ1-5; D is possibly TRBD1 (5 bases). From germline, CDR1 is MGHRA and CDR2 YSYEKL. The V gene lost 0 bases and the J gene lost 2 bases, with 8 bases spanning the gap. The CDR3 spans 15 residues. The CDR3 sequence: CASSQETARNQPQHF. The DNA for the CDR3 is TGCGCCAGCAGCCAAGAGACAGCGCGCAATCAGCCCCAGCATTTT.

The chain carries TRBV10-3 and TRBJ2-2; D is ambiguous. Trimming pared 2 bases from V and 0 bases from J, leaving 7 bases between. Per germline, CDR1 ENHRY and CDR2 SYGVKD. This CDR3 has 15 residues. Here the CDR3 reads CAISELRANTGELFF. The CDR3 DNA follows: TGTGCCATCAGTGAGCTCAGAGCGAACACCGGGGAGCTGTTTTTT.

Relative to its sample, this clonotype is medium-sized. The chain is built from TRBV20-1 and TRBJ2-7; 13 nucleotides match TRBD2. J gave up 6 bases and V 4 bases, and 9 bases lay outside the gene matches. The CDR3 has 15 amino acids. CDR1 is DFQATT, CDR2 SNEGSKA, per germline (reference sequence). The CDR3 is CSATRTSGRGGEQYF. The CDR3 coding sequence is TGCAGTGCTACCCGGACTAGCGGGAGAGGGGGCGAGCAGTACTTC.

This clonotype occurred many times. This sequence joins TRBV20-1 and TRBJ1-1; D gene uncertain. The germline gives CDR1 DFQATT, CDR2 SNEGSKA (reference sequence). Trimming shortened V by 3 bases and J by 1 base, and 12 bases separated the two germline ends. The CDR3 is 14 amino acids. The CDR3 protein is CSARPDRGNTEAFF. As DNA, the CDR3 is TGCAGTGCTAGGCCTGATCGCGGGAACACTGAAGCTTTCTTT.

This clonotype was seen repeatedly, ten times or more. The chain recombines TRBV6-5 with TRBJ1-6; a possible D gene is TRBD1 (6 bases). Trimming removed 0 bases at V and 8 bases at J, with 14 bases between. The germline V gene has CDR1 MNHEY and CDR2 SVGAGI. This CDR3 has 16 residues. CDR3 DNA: TGTGCCAGCAGTTACTCGATCCCAGGGGCCGATTCACCCCTCCACTTT. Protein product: CASSYSIPGADSPLHF.

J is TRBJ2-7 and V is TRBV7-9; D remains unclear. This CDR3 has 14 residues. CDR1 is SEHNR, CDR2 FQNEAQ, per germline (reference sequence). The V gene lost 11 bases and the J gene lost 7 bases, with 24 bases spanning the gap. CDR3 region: CAWSRVSLLGEQYF. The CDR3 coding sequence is TGTGCCTGGAGTAGGGTCAGTCTTCTCGGTGAGCAGTACTTC.

Here the CDR3 reads CAITRGEGQPQHF. The CDR3 nucleotides are TGTGCCATCACCCGGGGAGAGGGTCAGCCCCAGCATTTT. This chain connects TRBV10-3 to TRBJ1-5; no firm D call. V lost 7 bases to trimming and J lost 6 bases, with 13 bases between them. CDR1 and CDR2 (germline): ENHRY, SYGVKD. The CDR3 covers 13 residues.

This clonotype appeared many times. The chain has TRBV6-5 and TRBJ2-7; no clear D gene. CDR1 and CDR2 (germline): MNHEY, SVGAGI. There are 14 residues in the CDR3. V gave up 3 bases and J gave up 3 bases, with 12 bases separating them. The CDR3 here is CASSYRATLYEQYF. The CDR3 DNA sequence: TGTGCCAGCAGTTATAGGGCGACCCTCTACGAGCAGTACTTC.

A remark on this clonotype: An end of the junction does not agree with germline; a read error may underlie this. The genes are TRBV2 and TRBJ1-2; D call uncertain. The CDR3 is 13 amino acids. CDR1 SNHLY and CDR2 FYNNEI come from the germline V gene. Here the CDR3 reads CASSEGAYYGYTF. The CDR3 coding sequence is TGTGCCAGCAGTGAAGGGGCCTACTATGGCTATACCTTC.

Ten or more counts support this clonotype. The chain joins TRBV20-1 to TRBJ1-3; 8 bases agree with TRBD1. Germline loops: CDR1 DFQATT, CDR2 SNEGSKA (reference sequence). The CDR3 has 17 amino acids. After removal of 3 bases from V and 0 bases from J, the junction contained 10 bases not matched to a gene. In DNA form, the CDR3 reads TGCAGTGCTAGCCGGACAGGGCTCGACTTCTCTGGAAACACCATATATTTT. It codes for CSASRTGLDFSGNTIYF.

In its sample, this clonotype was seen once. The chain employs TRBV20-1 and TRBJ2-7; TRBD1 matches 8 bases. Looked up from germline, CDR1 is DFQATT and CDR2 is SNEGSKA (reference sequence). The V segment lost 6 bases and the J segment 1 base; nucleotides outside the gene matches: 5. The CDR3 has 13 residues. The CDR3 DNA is TGCAGTGCGCTACAGGGGGAGTCCTACGAGCAGTACTTC. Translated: CSALQGESYEQYF.

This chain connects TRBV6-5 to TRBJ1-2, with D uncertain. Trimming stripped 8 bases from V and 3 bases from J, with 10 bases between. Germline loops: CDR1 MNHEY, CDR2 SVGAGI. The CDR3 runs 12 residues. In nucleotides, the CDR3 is TGTGCCAGCCGACGCGGATACTATGGCTACACCTTC. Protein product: CASRRGYYGYTF.

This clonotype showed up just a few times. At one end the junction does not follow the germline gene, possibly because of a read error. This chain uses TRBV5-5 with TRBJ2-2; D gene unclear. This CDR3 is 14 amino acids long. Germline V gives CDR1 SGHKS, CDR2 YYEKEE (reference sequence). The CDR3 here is CASSLDPSTEELFF. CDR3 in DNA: TGTGCCAGCAGCTTAGACCCGAGCACCGAGGAGCTGTTTTTT.

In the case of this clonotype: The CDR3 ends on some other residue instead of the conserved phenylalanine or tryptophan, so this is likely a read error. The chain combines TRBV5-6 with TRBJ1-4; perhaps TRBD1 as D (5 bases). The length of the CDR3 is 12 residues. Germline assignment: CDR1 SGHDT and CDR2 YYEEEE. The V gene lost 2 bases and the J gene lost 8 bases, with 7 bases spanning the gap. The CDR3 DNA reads TGTGCCAGCAGCTTCTGGGGGGAAAAACTGTTTCTT. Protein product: CASSFWGEKLFL.

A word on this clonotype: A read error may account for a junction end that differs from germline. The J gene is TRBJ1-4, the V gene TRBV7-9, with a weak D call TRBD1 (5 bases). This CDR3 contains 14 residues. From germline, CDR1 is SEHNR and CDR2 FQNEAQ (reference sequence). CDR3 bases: TGTGCCAGCAGCTCCGCCGGGGGGTATGAAGAACTGTTTTTT. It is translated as CASSSAGGYEELFF.

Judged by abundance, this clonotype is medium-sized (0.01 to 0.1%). This CDR3 reads CSAASGGLGAFF. In DNA, the CDR3 is TGCAGTGCCGCGAGCGGGGGGCTAGGAGCTTTCTTT. The chain combines TRBV20-1 with TRBJ1-1, with D possibly matching TRBD1 (6 bases). Trimming cost V 6 bases and J 10 bases, with 18 bases left between them. Germline V lookup: CDR1 DFQATT, CDR2 SNEGSKA (reference sequence). The CDR3 is 12 residues long.

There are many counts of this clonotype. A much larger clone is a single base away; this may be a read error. The chain's CDR3 is CASSQGGRVSEQYF. The CDR3 DNA sequence: TGTGCCAGCAGCCAAGGTGGCAGGGTCAGCGAGCAGTACTTC. J is TRBJ2-7 and V is TRBV14; D possibly corresponds to TRBD1 (5 bases). This CDR3 has 14 amino acids. CDR1 SGHDN and CDR2 FVKESK come from the germline V gene. V dropped 1 base and J dropped 6 bases, with 13 bases sitting between them.

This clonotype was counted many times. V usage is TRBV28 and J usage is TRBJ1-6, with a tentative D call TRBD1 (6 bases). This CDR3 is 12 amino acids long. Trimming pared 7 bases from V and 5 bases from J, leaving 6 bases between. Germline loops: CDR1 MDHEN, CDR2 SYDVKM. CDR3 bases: TGTGCCAGCAACAGGGATAATTCACCCCTCCACTTT. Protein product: CASNRDNSPLHF.

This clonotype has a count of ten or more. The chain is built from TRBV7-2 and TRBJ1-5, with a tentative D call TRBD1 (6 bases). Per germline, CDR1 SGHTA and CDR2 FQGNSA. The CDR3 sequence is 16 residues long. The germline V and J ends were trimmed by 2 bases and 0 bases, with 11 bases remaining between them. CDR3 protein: CASSLSGTYSNQPQHF. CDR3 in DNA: TGTGCCAGCAGCTTATCCGGGACATATAGCAATCAGCCCCAGCATTTT.

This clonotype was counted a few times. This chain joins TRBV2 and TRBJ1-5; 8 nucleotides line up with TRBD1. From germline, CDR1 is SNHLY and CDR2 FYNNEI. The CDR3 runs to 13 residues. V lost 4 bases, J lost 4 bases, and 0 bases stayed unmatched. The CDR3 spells CASSGTGNQPQHF. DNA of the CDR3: TGTGCCAGCAGTGGGACAGGGAATCAGCCCCAGCATTTT.

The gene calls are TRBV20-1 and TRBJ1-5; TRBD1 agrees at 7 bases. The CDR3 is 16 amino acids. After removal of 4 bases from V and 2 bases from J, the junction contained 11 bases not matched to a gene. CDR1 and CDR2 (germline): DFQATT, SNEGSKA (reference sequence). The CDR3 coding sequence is TGCAGTGCTATCAGGACAGGAAAAGGAGGCAATCAGCCCCAGCATTTT. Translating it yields CSAIRTGKGGNQPQHF.

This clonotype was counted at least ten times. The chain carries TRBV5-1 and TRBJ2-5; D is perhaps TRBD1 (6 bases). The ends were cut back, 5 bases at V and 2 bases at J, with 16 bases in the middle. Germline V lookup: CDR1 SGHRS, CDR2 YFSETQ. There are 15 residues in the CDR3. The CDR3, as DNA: TGCGCCAGCAGTTACACAGGGAATAAGCAAGAGACCCAGTACTTC. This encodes CASSYTGNKQETQYF.

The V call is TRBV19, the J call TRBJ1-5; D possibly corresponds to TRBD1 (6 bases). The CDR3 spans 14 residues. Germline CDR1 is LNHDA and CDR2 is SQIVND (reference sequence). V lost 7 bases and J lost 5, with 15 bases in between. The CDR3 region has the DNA TGTGCCAGTAAGTCCGGGGGCAGGGATCAGCCCCAGCATTTT. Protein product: CASKSGGRDQPQHF.

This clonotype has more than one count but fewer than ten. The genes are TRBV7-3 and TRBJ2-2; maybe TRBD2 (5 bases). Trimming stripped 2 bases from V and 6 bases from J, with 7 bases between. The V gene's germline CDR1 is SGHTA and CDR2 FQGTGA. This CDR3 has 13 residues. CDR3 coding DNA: TGTGCCAGCAGCTTATCGGACTCCGGGGAGCTGTTTTTT. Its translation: CASSLSDSGELFF.

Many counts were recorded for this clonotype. The CDR3 DNA reads as TGTGCCAGCAGTCCCCACGACTACGAGCAGTACTTC. Protein sequence: CASSPHDYEQYF. The chain uses TRBV6-2 or TRBV6-3 and TRBJ2-7; D ambiguous. Per germline, CDR1 MNHEY and CDR2 SVGEGT. This CDR3 comprises 12 residues. The V end was cut by 5 bases, the J end by 3 bases, with 8 bases between.